Sequencing of this T cell receptor beta chain was carried out in a study of identical twins. TCRdb independently ran MiXCR on the 5' RACE reads; one entry per CDR3 protein. The sample contains roughly 540,000 distinct CDR3 sequences, 22% of which appear only once. Germline V gene lookup returns CDR1 DFQATT and CDR2 SNEGSKA (reference sequence). Trimming removed 6 bases from V and 5 bases from J, with 8 bases in between. The CDR3 has 11 amino acids. These data were likewise used in another study, on T cells expressing NK-cell markers. That source adds: Among the eight sequenced donors, seven tested HCMV-seropositive and one tested seronegative.

The receptor's source is a woman aged 18-29 years in good health. The source material was CD4+ T cells sorted from blood. J is TRBJ2-4 and V is TRBV20-1, with D perhaps being TRBD1 or TRBD2 (5 bases each). The CDR3 loop reads CSAGTENIQYF. CDR3 DNA: TGCAGTGCAGGGACCGAAAACATTCAGTACTTC.